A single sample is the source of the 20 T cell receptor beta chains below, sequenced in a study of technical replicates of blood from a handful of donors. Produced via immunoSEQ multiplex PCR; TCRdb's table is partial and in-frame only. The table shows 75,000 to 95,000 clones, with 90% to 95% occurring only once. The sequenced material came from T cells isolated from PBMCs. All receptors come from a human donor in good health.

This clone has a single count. CDR3 residues: CASLEIQETQYF. The CDR3 region has the DNA TGTGCCAGTTTAGAGATCCAAGAGACCCAGTACTTC. This chain uses TRBV6-1 with TRBJ2-5, with D unclear. V gave up 9 bases and J gave up 1 base, with 9 bases separating them. The CDR3 loop spans 12 amino acids. Germline CDR1 MNHNS, CDR2 SASEGT.

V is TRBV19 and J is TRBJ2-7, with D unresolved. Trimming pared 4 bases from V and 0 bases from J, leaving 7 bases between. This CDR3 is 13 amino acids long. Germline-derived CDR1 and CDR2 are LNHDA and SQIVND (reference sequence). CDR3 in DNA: TGTGCCAGTAGTACACTGAGCTCCTACGAGCAGTACTTC. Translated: CASSTLSSYEQYF.

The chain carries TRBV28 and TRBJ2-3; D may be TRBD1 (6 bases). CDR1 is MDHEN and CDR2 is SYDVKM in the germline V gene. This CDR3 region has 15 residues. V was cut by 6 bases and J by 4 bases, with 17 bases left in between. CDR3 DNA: TGTGCCAGCAGAGATTACAGGGTTGGCGCAGATACGCAGTATTTT. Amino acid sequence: CASRDYRVGADTQYF.

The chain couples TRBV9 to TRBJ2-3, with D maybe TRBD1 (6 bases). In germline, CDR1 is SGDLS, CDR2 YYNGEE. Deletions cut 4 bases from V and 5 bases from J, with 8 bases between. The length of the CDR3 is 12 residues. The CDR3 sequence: CASSSGVDTQYF. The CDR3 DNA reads TGTGCCAGCAGCTCAGGGGTAGATACGCAGTATTTT.

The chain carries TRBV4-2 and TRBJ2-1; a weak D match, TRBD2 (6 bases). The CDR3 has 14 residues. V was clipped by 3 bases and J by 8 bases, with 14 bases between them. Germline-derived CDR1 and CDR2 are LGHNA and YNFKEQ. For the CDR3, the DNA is TGTGCCAGCAGCCAGTTCACGGGAGCTGATGAGCAGTTCTTC. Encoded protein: CASSQFTGADEQFF.

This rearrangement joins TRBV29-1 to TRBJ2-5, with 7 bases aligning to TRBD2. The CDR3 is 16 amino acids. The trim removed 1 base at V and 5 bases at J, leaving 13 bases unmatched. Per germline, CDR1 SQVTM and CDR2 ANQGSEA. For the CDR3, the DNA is TGCAGCGTTGAAGCTTGGCGGGAGTTTGGGTTGGAGACCCAGTACTTC. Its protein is CSVEAWREFGLETQYF. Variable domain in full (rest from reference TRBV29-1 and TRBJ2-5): SAVISQKPSRDICQRGTSLTIQCQVDSQVTMMFWYRQQPGQSLTLIATANQGSEATYESGFVIDKFPISRPNLTFSTLTVSNMSPEDSSIYLCSVEAWREFGLETQYFGPGTRLLVL.

CDR3 amino acids: CASSLLLSERNTDTQYF. DNA of the CDR3: TGTGCCAGCAGCTTATTACTATCCGAAAGAAACACAGATACGCAGTATTTT. The chain carries TRBV7-6 and TRBJ2-3; no clear D. There are 17 residues in the CDR3. Germline CDR1 SGHVS, CDR2 FNYEAQ. V lost 2 bases to trimming and J lost 2 bases, with 17 bases between them.

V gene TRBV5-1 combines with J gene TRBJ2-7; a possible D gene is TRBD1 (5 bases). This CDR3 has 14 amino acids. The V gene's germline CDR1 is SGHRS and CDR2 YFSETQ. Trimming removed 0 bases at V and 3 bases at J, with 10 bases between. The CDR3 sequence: CASSLAGRVYEQYF. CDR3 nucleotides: TGCGCCAGCAGCTTGGCCGGCAGGGTCTACGAGCAGTACTTC.

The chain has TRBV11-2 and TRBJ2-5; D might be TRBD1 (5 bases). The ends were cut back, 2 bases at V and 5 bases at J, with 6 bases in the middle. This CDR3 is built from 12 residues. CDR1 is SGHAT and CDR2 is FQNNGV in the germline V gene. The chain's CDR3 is CASSLRGETQYF. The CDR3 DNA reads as TGTGCCAGCAGCTTAAGGGGTGAGACCCAGTACTTC. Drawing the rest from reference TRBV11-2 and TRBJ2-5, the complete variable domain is EAGVAQSPRYKIIEKRQSVAFWCNPISGHATLYWYQQILGQGPKLLIQFQNNGVVDDSQLPKDRFSAERLKGVDSTLKIQPAKLEDSAVYLCASSLRGETQYFGPGTRLLVL.

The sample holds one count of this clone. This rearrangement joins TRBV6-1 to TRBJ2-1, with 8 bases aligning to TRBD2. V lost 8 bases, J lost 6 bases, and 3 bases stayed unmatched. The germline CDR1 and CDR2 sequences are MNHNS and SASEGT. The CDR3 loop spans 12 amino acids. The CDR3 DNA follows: TGTGCCAGCCTAGCGGGCTCCAATGAGCAGTTCTTC. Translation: CASLAGSNEQFF.

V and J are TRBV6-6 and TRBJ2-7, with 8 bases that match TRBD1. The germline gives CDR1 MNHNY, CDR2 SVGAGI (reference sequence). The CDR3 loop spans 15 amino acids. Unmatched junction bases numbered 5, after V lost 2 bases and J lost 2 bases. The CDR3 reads CASSYLTGETYEQYF. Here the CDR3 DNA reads TGTGCCAGCAGTTACCTGACAGGGGAGACCTACGAGCAGTACTTC.

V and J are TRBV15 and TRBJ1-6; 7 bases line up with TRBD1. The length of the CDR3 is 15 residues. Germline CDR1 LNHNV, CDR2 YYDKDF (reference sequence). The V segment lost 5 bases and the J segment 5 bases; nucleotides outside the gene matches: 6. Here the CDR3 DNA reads TGTGCCACCAGCGGGGCGGGACAGAATAATTCACCCCTCCACTTT. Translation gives CATSGAGQNNSPLHF.

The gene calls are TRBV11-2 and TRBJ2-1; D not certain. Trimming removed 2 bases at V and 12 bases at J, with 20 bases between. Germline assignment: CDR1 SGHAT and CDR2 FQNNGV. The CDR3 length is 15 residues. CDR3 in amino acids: CASSLLLPQEPGQFF. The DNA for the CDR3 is TGTGCCAGCAGCTTACTCTTACCCCAAGAGCCCGGGCAGTTCTTC.

The CDR3 DNA reads TGTGCCAGCAGCTTACAGGGCGGGGGGCCTCAAGAGACCCAGTACTTC. This codes for CASSLQGGGPQETQYF. V is TRBV7-3 and J is TRBJ2-5; 8 bases map to TRBD2. Per germline, CDR1 SGHTA and CDR2 FQGTGA. Trimming removed 2 bases from V and 2 bases from J; junction bases left unmatched: 7. The CDR3 spans 16 residues.

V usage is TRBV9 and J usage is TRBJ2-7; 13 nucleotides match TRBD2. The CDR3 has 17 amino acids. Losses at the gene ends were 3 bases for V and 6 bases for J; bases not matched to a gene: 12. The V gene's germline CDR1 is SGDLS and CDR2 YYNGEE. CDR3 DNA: TGTGCCAGCAGCGGGTCCGGGACTAGCGGGGTGCCTGCCGAGCAGTACTTC. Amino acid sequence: CASSGSGTSGVPAEQYF.

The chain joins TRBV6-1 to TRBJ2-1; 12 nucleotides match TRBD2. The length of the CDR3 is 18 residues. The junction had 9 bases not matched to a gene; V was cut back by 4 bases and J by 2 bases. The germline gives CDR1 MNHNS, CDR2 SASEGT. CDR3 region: CASSAKPRTSGTYNEQFF. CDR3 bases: TGTGCCAGCAGTGCAAAACCCCGGACTAGCGGGACCTACAATGAGCAGTTCTTC.

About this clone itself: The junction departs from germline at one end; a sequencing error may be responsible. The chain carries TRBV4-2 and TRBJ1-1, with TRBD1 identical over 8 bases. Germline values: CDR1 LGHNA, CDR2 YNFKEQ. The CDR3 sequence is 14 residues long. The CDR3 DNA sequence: TGTGCCAGCAGCCAAAGACAGGGGAACGCTGAAGCTTTCTTT. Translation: CASSQRQGNAEAFF.

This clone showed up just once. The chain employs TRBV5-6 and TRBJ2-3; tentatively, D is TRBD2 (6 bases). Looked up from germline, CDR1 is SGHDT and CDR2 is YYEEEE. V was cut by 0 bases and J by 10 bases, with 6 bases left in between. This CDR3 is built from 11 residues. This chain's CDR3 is CASSLGLAQYF. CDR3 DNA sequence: TGTGCCAGCAGCTTGGGACTAGCGCAGTATTTT.

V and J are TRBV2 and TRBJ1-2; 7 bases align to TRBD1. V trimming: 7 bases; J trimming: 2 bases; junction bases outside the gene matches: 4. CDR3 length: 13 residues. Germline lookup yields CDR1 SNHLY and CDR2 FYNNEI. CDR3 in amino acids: CASTSDRNYGYTF. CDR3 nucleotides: TGTGCCAGCACCTCGGACAGGAACTATGGCTACACCTTC.

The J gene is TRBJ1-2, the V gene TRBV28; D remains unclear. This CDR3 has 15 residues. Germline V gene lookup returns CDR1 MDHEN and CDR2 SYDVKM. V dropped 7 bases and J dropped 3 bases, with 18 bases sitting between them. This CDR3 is CASILTLGEDYGYTF. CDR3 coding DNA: TGTGCCAGCATCCTGACCCTTGGTGAGGACTATGGCTACACCTTC.